The 6 T cell receptor beta chains in this list originate from one sample, sequenced in a study of blood T cell repertoires in COVID-19. Clones were read by immunoSEQ multiplex PCR, and TCRdb kept only the in-frame ones, dropping some. Among hundreds of thousands of clones listed, approximately 80% were seen once. Sequencing was done on a sample of peripheral blood. The receptors here all came from an elderly woman with acute or convalescent COVID-19.

CDR3 protein: CASSYDRTGSYGYTF. CDR3 nucleotide sequence: TGTGCCAGCAGTTATGACAGGACGGGGTCATATGGCTACACCTTC. The J gene is TRBJ1-2, the V gene TRBV2; perhaps TRBD1 as D (6 bases). The CDR3 is made up of 15 amino acids. The germline V gene encodes CDR1 SNHLY and CDR2 FYNNEI. Trimming removed 5 bases at V and 5 bases at J, with 18 bases between.

The rearrangement uses TRBV7-8 and TRBJ2-5; TRBD2 aligns across 9 bases. Germline CDR1 and CDR2: SGHVS and FQNEAQ. V gave up 5 bases and J gave up 4 bases; unmatched junction bases: 17. The CDR3 runs to 18 residues. CDR3 sequence (DNA): TGTGCCAGCAGCACCCTGTTACCCGGGACTAGCAGTGGAGAGACCCAGTACTTC. This encodes CASSTLLPGTSSGETQYF. The full variable domain, in which reference TRBV7-8 and TRBJ2-5 provide the parts outside the CDR3, is GAGVSQSPRYKVAKRGQDVALRCDPISGHVSLFWYQQALGQGPEFLTYFQNEAQLDKSGLPSDRFFAERPEGSVSTLKIQRTQQEDSAVYLCASSTLLPGTSSGETQYFGPGTRLLVL.

In its sample, this clone was seen once. The V and J genes are TRBV10-3 and TRBJ2-5; 12 bases map to TRBD2. From germline, CDR1 is ENHRY and CDR2 SYGVKD. Trimming cost V 2 bases and J 5 bases; bases outside gene matches: 6. The CDR3 contains 16 residues. The CDR3 bases are TGTGCCATCAGTGAGAATCTAGCGGGAGGGGGTGAGACCCAGTACTTC. Translated: CAISENLAGGGETQYF.

The rearrangement joins TRBV19 to TRBJ1-1, with D possibly TRBD1 on 6 matching bases. The V gene lost 6 bases and the J gene lost 2 bases, with 19 bases spanning the gap. This CDR3 has 16 amino acids. Germline CDR1 and CDR2: LNHDA and SQIVND (reference sequence). CDR3: CASSFYAGQRNTEAFF. DNA for the CDR3: TGTGCCAGTAGCTTCTACGCCGGACAGCGTAACACTGAAGCTTTCTTT.

The V gene is TRBV6-5, the J gene TRBJ1-1; perhaps TRBD1 as D (6 bases). CDR1 is MNHEY and CDR2 is SVGAGI in the germline V gene. Trimming removed 2 bases from V and 0 bases from J, with 13 bases in between. The CDR3 totals 16 residues. The CDR3 nucleotides are TGTGCCAGCAGTTACCGCCAGGGGAATCTGAACACTGAAGCTTTCTTT. Amino acids: CASSYRQGNLNTEAFF.

The CDR3 loop is CASRRDSVNTEAFF. The DNA of the CDR3 is TGTGCCAGCAGACGGGACAGCGTGAACACTGAAGCTTTCTTT. This sequence joins TRBV27 and TRBJ1-1; 7 bases fit TRBD1. CDR3 length: 14 residues. After removal of 6 bases from V and 0 bases from J, the junction contained 4 bases not matched to a gene. Germline values: CDR1 MNHEY, CDR2 SMNVEV (reference sequence).